The 27 T cell receptor beta chains reported below all come from one sample, sequenced in a study of T cells after yellow fever vaccination. TCRdb fed the 5' RACE reads into MiXCR, producing one record per CDR3 protein. The sample comprises a few hundred thousand distinct CDR3 sequences, approximately 6% of which are singletons, and over 14% rests with the top ten. The sequencing here drew on PBMCs, taken 5 days after the yellow fever booster vaccination. These receptors were obtained from a man aged 30 to 45 who received the YFV17D yellow fever vaccine.

V is TRBV11-2 and J is TRBJ2-1; a possible D gene is TRBD2 (5 bases). V dropped 8 bases and J dropped 4 bases, with 30 bases sitting between them. This CDR3 has 19 amino acids. The germline V gene encodes CDR1 SGHAT and CDR2 FQNNGV. CDR3 loop: CASADTGLDSQAPYNEQFF. CDR3 in DNA: TGTGCCAGCGCCGACACCGGCCTGGACTCTCAGGCCCCTTACAATGAGCAGTTCTTC.

Worth noting for this clonotype: With a much larger clone just one base away, this may be a read error. The chain recombines TRBV5-1 with TRBJ2-1; TRBD2 matches 11 bases. The CDR3 loop spans 18 amino acids. The trim removed 4 bases at V and 5 bases at J, leaving 14 bases unmatched. Germline V gene data show CDR1 as SGHRS and CDR2 as YFSETQ. The CDR3 nucleotides are TGCGCCAGCAGCAACATACCTACGACTAGCGGGGATAACAATGAGCAGTTCTTC. Protein sequence: CASSNIPTTSGDNNEQFF.

The chain carries TRBV30 and TRBJ2-1, with 7 bases fitting TRBD1. The CDR3 totals 13 residues. The germline V gene has CDR1 GTSNPN and CDR2 SVGIG (reference sequence). V dropped 5 bases and J dropped 8; count of bases not matched to a gene: 9. The CDR3 DNA is TGTGCCTGGGCACCGACAGGGATCGATGAGCAGTTCTTC. The encoded protein is CAWAPTGIDEQFF.

This clonotype turned up a few times. The gene calls are TRBV28 and TRBJ2-7; D gene uncertain. V was trimmed by 5 bases and J by 4 bases, leaving 9 bases between them. CDR3 length equals 12 residues. From germline, CDR1 is MDHEN and CDR2 SYDVKM. The CDR3 region has the DNA TGTGCCAGCAGTATCTCGGATTACGAGCAGTACTTC. Protein: CASSISDYEQYF.

The chain combines TRBV5-4 with TRBJ2-2; TRBD1 matches 8 bases. Germline CDR1 and CDR2: SGHNT and YYREEE (reference sequence). J was trimmed by 4 bases and V by 3 bases; bases with no gene match: 8. The CDR3 has 16 residues. The CDR3 loop is CASSSPDRVGTGELFF. The DNA of the CDR3 is TGTGCCAGCAGCTCCCCGGACAGGGTGGGCACCGGGGAGCTGTTTTTT.

V is TRBV5-1 and J is TRBJ2-3; 7 positions match TRBD1. The CDR3 is 13 residues long. Germline V lookup: CDR1 SGHRS, CDR2 YFSETQ. The V and J ends lost 4 bases and 6 bases, in that order; junction bases with no gene match: 5. CDR3 DNA: TGCGCCAGCAGCGCCTCGACAGGGGATACGCAGTATTTT. Amino acid sequence: CASSASTGDTQYF.

This clonotype was seen repeatedly, ten times or more. The chain links TRBV6-1 to TRBJ2-1, with D unclear. CDR3 length: 11 residues. The V gene's germline CDR1 is MNHNS and CDR2 SASEGT. V was cut by 6 bases and J by 5 bases, with 5 bases left in between. In nucleotides, the CDR3 is TGTGCCAGCAGGGACGACAATGAGCAGTTCTTC. Translated, it gives CASRDDNEQFF.

Only a few counts were recorded for this clonotype. V gene TRBV4-3 combines with J gene TRBJ2-3; 14 bases align to TRBD2. V shed 4 bases and J 4 bases; nucleotides not matched to a gene: 7. This CDR3 has 17 residues. Germline loops: CDR1 LGHNA, CDR2 YSLEER. CDR3: CASSRGLAGDDADTQYF. The CDR3 coding sequence is TGCGCCAGCAGCCGGGGACTAGCGGGAGATGATGCAGATACGCAGTATTTT.

There are a few counts of this clonotype. The chain recombines TRBV11-2 with TRBJ2-3, with 13 bases that match TRBD2. Per the germline V gene, CDR1 is SGHAT and CDR2 is FQNNGV. V dropped 7 bases and J dropped 3; count of bases not matched to a gene: 19. The CDR3 contains 20 residues. This chain's CDR3 is CASTLPGLAGSPGDTDTQYF. CDR3 coding DNA: TGTGCCAGCACCCTCCCGGGACTAGCGGGATCCCCCGGAGATACAGATACGCAGTATTTT.

This clonotype was picked up many times. The gene calls are TRBV27 and TRBJ1-4; D gene ambiguous. CDR1 and CDR2 from the germline V gene are MNHEY and SMNVEV (reference sequence). This CDR3 contains 12 residues. The CDR3 protein is CAEVGLNEKLFF. CDR3 sequence (DNA): TGTGCGGAAGTAGGGTTGAATGAAAAACTGTTTTTT.

V is TRBV7-9 and J is TRBJ1-5; no firm D call. Germline loops: CDR1 SEHNR, CDR2 FQNEAQ (reference sequence). This CDR3 region has 13 residues. V was clipped by 4 bases and J by 11 bases, with 15 bases between them. The chain's CDR3 is CASSSQDRSSQHF. In DNA form, the CDR3 reads TGTGCCAGCAGCTCCCAAGACCGGTCGTCCCAGCATTTT.

At least ten counts were recorded for this clonotype. The V and J genes are TRBV2 and TRBJ2-3; perhaps D is TRBD1 or TRBD2 (5 bases each). The germline CDR1 and CDR2 sequences are SNHLY and FYNNEI. The V end was cut by 4 bases, the J end by 3 bases, with 17 bases between. The CDR3 runs 16 residues. CDR3 DNA sequence: TGTGCCAGCAGTGCGGCAGGGTGGGGGTATACAGATACGCAGTATTTT. It is translated as CASSAAGWGYTDTQYF.

This clonotype was seen only a few times. The gene calls are TRBV20-1 and TRBJ2-7; D uncertain. The germline V and J ends were trimmed by 3 bases and 7 bases, with 7 bases remaining between them. Germline V lookup: CDR1 DFQATT, CDR2 SNEGSKA (reference sequence). This CDR3 is 10 amino acids long. Written as DNA, the CDR3 is TGCAGTGCTAGTCGGCAAGAGCAGTACTTC. As protein: CSASRQEQYF.

This clonotype was seen repeatedly, ten times or more. The chain is built from TRBV7-2 and TRBJ2-7; a weak D match, TRBD1 (6 bases). Trimming shortened V by 1 base and J by 3 bases, and 16 bases separated the two germline ends. The V gene's germline CDR1 is SGHTA and CDR2 FQGNSA. This CDR3 contains 16 residues. CDR3 residues: CASSLERSSRGYEQYF. The CDR3, as DNA: TGTGCCAGCAGCTTAGAGAGGTCCAGCAGGGGCTACGAGCAGTACTTC.

The chain couples TRBV5-1 to TRBJ2-7; tentative D call: TRBD2 (5 bases). Germline CDR1 and CDR2: SGHRS and YFSETQ. This CDR3 has 16 residues. V was shortened by 1 base and J by 2 bases, with 16 bases between the two germline ends. CDR3: CASSLTTTTAPYEQYF. CDR3 nucleotide sequence: TGCGCCAGCAGCTTGACGACTACCACTGCACCCTACGAGCAGTACTTC.

This clonotype was observed at least ten times. The gene calls are TRBV18 and TRBJ2-1; TRBD2 matches 8 bases. Trimming took 4 bases from V and 8 from J; bases not matched to a gene: 13. Germline lookup yields CDR1 KGHSH and CDR2 LQKENI. There are 16 residues in the CDR3. The CDR3 DNA follows: TGTGCCAGCTCACTTAGAGCGGGAGCGGCTACTTATGAGCAGTTCTTC. It yields the protein CASSLRAGAATYEQFF.

Only a few counts were recorded for this clonotype. The chain carries TRBV3-1 and TRBJ2-7, with 9 bases lining up with TRBD2. The CDR3 spans 14 residues. Germline V gene lookup returns CDR1 LGHDT and CDR2 YNNKEL (reference sequence). V was clipped by 5 bases and J by 2 bases; unmatched bases: 4. CDR3 sequence reads: CASSIAGATYEQYF. The CDR3 nucleotides read TGTGCCAGCAGCATAGCGGGAGCAACCTACGAGCAGTACTTC.

CDR3 bases: TGTGCCAGCAGCCCGAGTTACGGCTCCTACAATGAGCAGTTCTTC. Amino acid sequence: CASSPSYGSYNEQFF. The chain joins TRBV7-3 to TRBJ2-1; D not certain. The CDR3 length is 15 residues. Germline loops: CDR1 SGHTA, CDR2 FQGTGA. V gave up 5 bases and J gave up 0 bases, with 11 bases separating them.

This clonotype was detected ten times or more. At one of its ends the junction is not consistent with the germline gene, which may arise from a read error. This sequence joins TRBV27 and TRBJ2-1; D is uncertain. Germline assignment: CDR1 MNHEY and CDR2 SMNVEV (reference sequence). The CDR3 is 9 amino acids. The CDR3 DNA is TGTGCCAGCGCGCATGTTGGGATCTTC. This codes for CASAHVGIF.

CDR3 coding DNA: TGTGCCAGCAGCCCCGGGCTATCGGAGACCCAGTACTTC. Residues: CASSPGLSETQYF. This chain joins TRBV5-5 and TRBJ2-5; no clear D. The germline V and J ends were trimmed by 4 bases and 5 bases, with 12 bases remaining between them. This CDR3 has 13 amino acids. Germline V gene data show CDR1 as SGHKS and CDR2 as YYEKEE (reference sequence).

This clonotype has only a few counts. The V gene is TRBV5-1, the J gene TRBJ2-6; 7 bases are a match to TRBD2. The CDR3 runs to 18 residues. The germline gives CDR1 SGHRS, CDR2 YFSETQ. Germline trimming cut 1 base from V and 0 bases from J; bases unmatched to any gene: 7. The CDR3 loop reads CASSLSVAGSSGANVLTF. DNA of the CDR3: TGCGCCAGCAGCTTGTCGGTAGCGGGTAGCTCTGGGGCCAACGTCCTGACTTTC.

This clonotype was picked up many times. V usage is TRBV3-1 and J usage is TRBJ2-7, with a tentative D call TRBD1 (6 bases). Germline loops: CDR1 LGHDT, CDR2 YNNKEL (reference sequence). The V end was cut by 5 bases, the J end by 6 bases, with 11 bases between. The CDR3 length is 12 residues. The DNA of the CDR3 is TGTGCCAGCAGCTTTCAACAGGGCGAGCAGTACTTC. Encoded protein: CASSFQQGEQYF.

This clonotype was seen many times. The chain uses TRBV20-1 and TRBJ1-3, with D perhaps matching TRBD1 (6 bases). The CDR3 is 13 residues long. CDR1 is DFQATT, CDR2 SNEGSKA, per germline (reference sequence). With 6 bases removed from V and 0 bases from J, the gap between germline ends came to 9 bases. The CDR3: CSARDISGNTIYF. The DNA for the CDR3 is TGCAGTGCCAGGGACATCTCTGGAAACACCATATATTTT.

A remark on this clonotype: A junction end diverges from the germline sequence, so it may reflect a read error. The genes are TRBV20-1 and TRBJ2-1; tentative D call: TRBD1 (6 bases). The CDR3 spans 16 residues. Germline CDR1 reads DFQATT; CDR2 reads SNEGSKA (reference sequence). CDR3 protein: CCARASSTGRYNEQFF. The CDR3 DNA reads as TGCTGTGCTAGAGCTTCAAGCACAGGGCGCTACAATGAGCAGTTCTTC.

This clonotype was seen a handful of times. The chain is built from TRBV27 and TRBJ2-7; D not certain. V dropped 5 bases and J dropped 4 bases, with 18 bases sitting between them. CDR3 length equals 15 residues. Germline V gene sequence: CDR1 MNHEY, CDR2 SMNVEV (reference sequence). The CDR3 is CASSAGLGETYEQYF. CDR3 DNA: TGTGCCAGCAGTGCAGGCCTTGGAGAAACTTACGAGCAGTACTTC.

This clonotype occurred many times. This chain joins TRBV5-1 and TRBJ2-7; 7 bases align to TRBD1. The CDR3 consists of 14 residues. The J segment lost 2 bases and the V segment lost 3 bases, leaving 5 bases of the junction unmatched. CDR1 and CDR2 from the germline V gene are SGHRS and YFSETQ. CDR3 amino acids: CASSSPGTAYEQYF. The CDR3 nucleotides read TGCGCCAGCAGCTCACCCGGGACAGCCTACGAGCAGTACTTC.

The chain carries TRBV7-9 and TRBJ2-7, with 8 bases matching TRBD1. Unmatched junction bases numbered 16, after V lost 11 bases and J lost 4 bases. There are 15 residues in the CDR3. Germline lookup yields CDR1 SEHNR and CDR2 FQNEAQ (reference sequence). The CDR3 sequence is CAVSASGTGPYEQYF. CDR3 DNA sequence: TGTGCCGTATCCGCGTCCGGGACAGGCCCTTACGAGCAGTACTTC.